These T cell receptor beta chains were read from a single sample in a study of cytomegalovirus exposure and HLA in healthy donors. Clones were read by immunoSEQ multiplex PCR, and TCRdb kept only the in-frame ones, dropping some. In the table there are under 200,000 clones, approximately 70% of which are singletons. Sequenced material: PBMCs. Receptors originate from a woman under 40 in good health and CMV-seronegative. CDR3s include the opening cysteine and the closing phenylalanine or tryptophan. The D gene is left open where the match is weak. Only some rows state a clone size, as once, few, many or a class for expanded clones.

CASSQRLQGEGSPLHF	TGCGCCAGCAGCCAAAGACTCCAAGGTGAAGGTTCACCCCTCCACTTT	.	TRBJ1-6	.	TRBV4-3
CASSGDSSYEQYF	TGCGCCAGCAGCGGGGACAGCTCCTACGAGCAGTACTTC	TRBD1	TRBJ2-7	.	TRBV4-1
CASSPGNSNYGYTF	TGTGCCAGCAGCCCCGGTAATTCTAACTATGGCTACACCTTC	.	TRBJ1-2	.	TRBV9
CASSFSPGGAGYTF	TGTGCCAGCAGCTTCTCCCCCGGGGGAGCTGGCTACACCTTC	.	TRBJ1-2	.	TRBV11-2
CASSPTYRAKKETQYF	TGCGCCAGCAGCCCAACCTACAGGGCCAAAAAAGAGACCCAGTACTTC	.	TRBJ2-5	.	TRBV5-1
CASSKWTGGSTEAFF	TGTGCCAGCAGCAAATGGACAGGGGGGTCCACTGAAGCTTTCTTT	TRBD1	TRBJ1-1	.	TRBV7-3
CASSPEGFPRGQGFQETQYF	TGTGCCAGCTCACCGGAGGGCTTTCCTCGGGGACAGGGGTTCCAAGAGACCCAGTACTTC	TRBD1	TRBJ2-5	.	TRBV18
CASSFRGRGNEKLFF	TGTGCCAGCAGCTTCAGGGGGCGTGGTAATGAAAAACTGTTTTTT	TRBD1	TRBJ1-4	.	TRBV7-9
CASSLGPSPGEQFF	TGTGCCAGCAGCTTAGGACCGTCCCCGGGGGAGCAGTTCTTC	.	TRBJ2-1	.	TRBV7-9
CASSPGQGFSGNTIYF	TGTGCCAGCAGCCCAGGACAGGGGTTTTCGGGAAACACCATATATTTT	TRBD1	TRBJ1-3	.	TRBV7-2
CASRFGEEGYTF	TGTGCCAGCAGATTCGGGGAGGAGGGCTACACCTTC	.	TRBJ1-2	few	TRBV6-6
CASSLEVTGGGGYTF	TGTGCCAGCAGCTTAGAAGTGACAGGGGGCGGGGGCTACACCTTC	TRBD1	TRBJ1-2	.	TRBV7-9
CASSPHRLAGGTDTQYF	TGTGCCAGCAGTCCACACCGACTAGCGGGGGGGACAGATACGCAGTATTTT	TRBD2	TRBJ2-3	.	TRBV28
CATSRGGNTGELFF	TGTGCCACGAGTCGGGGGGGGAACACCGGGGAGCTGTTTTTT	TRBD2	TRBJ2-2	.	TRBV6-6
CASSPSPRGEQYF	TGTGCCAGCAGCCCCTCCCCCCGGGGCGAGCAGTACTTC	.	TRBJ2-7	once	TRBV11-2
CASSEDRMNTEAFF	TGTGCCAGCAGCGAAGACAGAATGAACACTGAAGCTTTCTTT	.	TRBJ1-1	.	TRBV9
CASRRDSGRDSGNTIYF	TGTGCCAGCCGGCGGGATAGTGGAAGGGACTCTGGAAACACCATATATTTT	.	TRBJ1-3	few	TRBV18
CASSEVPLAGFYNEQFF	TGCGCCAGCAGCGAAGTTCCACTAGCGGGGTTCTACAATGAGCAGTTCTTC	TRBD2	TRBJ2-1	few	TRBV5-1
CASSLTGTSGDEQFF	TGTGCCAGCAGCCTCACCGGGACTAGCGGGGATGAGCAGTTCTTC	TRBD2	TRBJ2-1	.	TRBV5-4
CASSPLEGTEAFF	TGTGCCAGCTCACCCCTAGAAGGCACTGAAGCTTTCTTT	.	TRBJ1-1	few	TRBV18
CASSFGADWNEQFF	TGTGCCAGCAGCTTCGGAGCGGATTGGAATGAGCAGTTCTTC	.	TRBJ2-1	few	TRBV11-1
CASSEAAGRAGYGYTF	TGTGCCAGCAGTGAGGCCGCGGGGAGGGCGGGCTATGGCTACACCTTC	.	TRBJ1-2	.	TRBV6-1
CASSIGQGEETQYF	TGTGCCAGTAGTATAGGACAGGGGGAGGAGACCCAGTACTTC	TRBD1	TRBJ2-5	.	TRBV19
CASTSEALSGANVLTF	.	.	TRBJ2-6	.	TRBV19
CASSGWGNEKGNEQFF	TGTGCCAGCAGTGGCTGGGGCAACGAAAAAGGAAATGAGCAGTTCTTC	.	TRBJ2-1	.	TRBV5-6
CATRAREGRSNEQFF	TGTGCCACCAGGGCGCGGGAGGGCAGGTCCAATGAGCAGTTCTTC	TRBD2	TRBJ2-1	.	TRBV15
CASSDRQGLYEQYF	TGTGCCAGCAGTGATAGACAGGGTCTCTACGAGCAGTACTTC	TRBD1	TRBJ2-7	.	TRBV6-5
CASNLSDRSNEKLFF	TGTGCCAGCAATCTATCCGACAGATCTAATGAAAAACTGTTTTTT	.	TRBJ1-4	few	TRBV2
CATSIQKSNYGYTF	TGTGCCACCAGCATCCAGAAATCTAACTATGGCTACACCTTC	.	TRBJ1-2	few	TRBV15
CASSLLNVGSPNTEAFF	TGCGCCAGCAGCTTGCTAAACGTGGGGAGCCCGAACACTGAAGCTTTCTTT	.	TRBJ1-1	.	TRBV5-1
CASSLTQGRGQVEQYF	TGTGCCAGCAGCCTAACTCAGGGGCGCGGACAGGTAGAGCAGTACTTC	TRBD1	TRBJ2-7	.	TRBV11-3
CASSLIEQGNYGYTF	TGCGCCAGCAGCTTGATAGAACAGGGGAACTATGGCTACACCTTC	TRBD1	TRBJ1-2	.	TRBV5-1
CASTPGVSNTGELFF	TGTGCCAGCACCCCCGGGGTGTCGAACACCGGGGAGCTGTTTTTT	.	TRBJ2-2	few	TRBV9
CASINRENTEAFF	TGTGCCAGTATCAACAGGGAAAACACTGAAGCTTTCTTT	.	TRBJ1-1	.	TRBV19
CASSITTSGGYEQYF	TGCGCCAGCAGCATAACGACTAGCGGGGGGTACGAGCAGTACTTC	TRBD2	TRBJ2-7	.	TRBV5-1
CASSDRDNSYNEQFF	TGTGCCAGCAGTGACCGGGACAACTCATACAATGAGCAGTTCTTC	.	TRBJ2-1	few	TRBV7-9
CASSVGNGDYEQYF	TGTGCCAGCAGCGTAGGGAACGGGGACTACGAGCAGTACTTC	.	TRBJ2-7	.	TRBV9
CASSASGVGTEAFF	TGTGCCAGCAGTGCCTCCGGGGTTGGGACTGAAGCTTTCTTT	.	TRBJ1-1	.	TRBV6-1
CASSFGQGYVQYF	TGTGCCAGCAGCTTTGGGCAGGGGTATGTGCAGTACTTC	.	TRBJ2-7	.	TRBV5-6
CASSLFRLAGGPRTGELFF	TGTGCCAGCAGCTTGTTTCGACTAGCGGGGGGGCCTCGGACCGGGGAGCTGTTTTTT	TRBD2	TRBJ2-2	once	TRBV5-4
CASSEEQGGAQPQHF	TGTGCCAGCAGTGAAGAACAGGGGGGCGCTCAGCCCCAGCATTTT	TRBD1	TRBJ1-5	.	TRBV2
CASSLSVSGYEQYF	TGTGCCAGCAGTTTATCGGTGTCCGGCTACGAGCAGTACTTC	.	TRBJ2-7	few	TRBV27
CASSLKRGGWVETQYF	TGTGCCAGCAGCTTGAAGCGGGGGGGCTGGGTAGAGACCCAGTACTTC	TRBD2	TRBJ2-5	.	TRBV5-4
CASSFRDRENSPLHF	TGCGCCAGCAGCTTCCGGGACAGGGAAAATTCACCCCTCCACTTT	TRBD1	TRBJ1-6	few	TRBV5-1
CASSQGLAADEQYF	TGTGCCAGCAGCCAGGGACTAGCGGCTGACGAGCAGTACTTC	TRBD2	TRBJ2-7	.	TRBV5-4
CASSLDRTSGTYEGQYF	TGTGCCAGCAGCTTAGATCGGACTAGCGGTACCTACGAGGGGCAGTACTTC	TRBD2	TRBJ2-7	.	TRBV7-2
CASSRQGGTGNTIYF	TGTGCCAGCAGCCGACAGGGTGGCACTGGAAACACCATATATTTT	TRBD1	TRBJ1-3	.	TRBV5-6
CASSLAVADTQYF	TGTGCCAGCAGCTTAGCTGTCGCAGATACGCAGTATTTT	.	TRBJ2-3	.	TRBV7-2
CASSESMRSSGYNEQFF	TGCGCCAGCAGTGAGTCGATGAGGTCTAGCGGCTACAATGAGCAGTTCTTC	TRBD2	TRBJ2-1	once	TRBV10-2
CASSLYRGTAGANVLTF	TGTGCCAGCAGCTTATATCGAGGGACAGCTGGGGCCAACGTCCTGACTTTC	TRBD1	TRBJ2-6	.	TRBV11-2
CASSEYHRGPNEKLFF	TGTGCCAGCAGTGAATATCACAGGGGGCCTAATGAAAAACTGTTTTTT	TRBD1	TRBJ1-4	.	TRBV25-1
CASSSYRISGNTIYF	TGTGCCAGCAGTTCATACAGGATCTCTGGAAACACCATATATTTT	.	TRBJ1-3	.	TRBV6-1
CASSESGGANTEAFF	TGCGCCAGCAGTGAGTCGGGAGGGGCGAACACTGAAGCTTTCTTT	.	TRBJ1-1	.	TRBV10-1
CASSEGHRSHTDTQYF	TGTGCCAGCAGTGAGGGACACCGAAGCCACACAGATACGCAGTATTTT	.	TRBJ2-3	.	TRBV2
CASSLAPGGRNQPQHF	TGCGCCAGCAGCTTGGCCCCAGGGGGCCGCAATCAGCCCCAGCATTTT	TRBD1	TRBJ1-5	.	TRBV5-1
CASSFGQGTNEQFF	TGTGCCAGCAGCTTCGGACAGGGCACCAATGAGCAGTTCTTC	TRBD1	TRBJ2-1	few	TRBV11-1
CTSSQDGLGRARYEQYF	TGCACCAGCAGCCAAGATGGGCTGGGTCGAGCTCGCTACGAGCAGTACTTC	.	TRBJ2-7	.	TRBV1
CASSDLAGGDIQYF	TGTGCCAGCAGCGATCTAGCGGGAGGGGACATTCAGTACTTC	TRBD2	TRBJ2-4	.	TRBV6-5
CASSDADTGELFF	TGTGCCAGCAGTGACGCGGACACCGGGGAGCTGTTTTTT	.	TRBJ2-2	.	TRBV6-4